This T cell receptor (beta chain) was recorded in a study of T cell responses to AZD1222 COVID-19 vaccine. Libraries were prepared by immunoSEQ multiplex PCR; TCRdb keeps only in-frame clonotypes and omits some of them. The sample has more than 150,000 clones, about 90% seen once; the top ten hold approximately 1.9%. V lost 9 bases and J lost 0, with 21 bases in between. The CDR3 sequence is 17 residues long. Germline V gene lookup returns CDR1 KGHSH and CDR2 LQKENI. The receptor was isolated from an adult who received the AZD1222 COVID-19 vaccine. This chain connects TRBV18 to TRBJ1-5; the D is unclear. The material sequenced was peripheral blood, taken 28 days after the second AZD1222 dose. The CDR3 coding sequence is TGTGCCAGTCCGGATTTAGGCAGCACCTATAGCAATCAGCCCCAGCATTTT. Its protein product is CASPDLGSTYSNQPQHF.